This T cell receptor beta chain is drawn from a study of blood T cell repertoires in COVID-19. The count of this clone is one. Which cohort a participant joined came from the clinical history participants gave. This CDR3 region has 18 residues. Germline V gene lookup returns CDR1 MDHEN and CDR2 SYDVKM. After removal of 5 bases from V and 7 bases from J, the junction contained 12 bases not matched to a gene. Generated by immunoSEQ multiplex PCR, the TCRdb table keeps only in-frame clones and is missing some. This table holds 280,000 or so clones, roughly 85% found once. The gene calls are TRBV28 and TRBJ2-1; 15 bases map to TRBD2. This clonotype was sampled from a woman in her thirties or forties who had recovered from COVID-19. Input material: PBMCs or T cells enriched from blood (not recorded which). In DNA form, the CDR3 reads TGTGCCAGCAGTACCTCGGGACTAGCGGGAGGTGCGGGGAATGAGCAGTTCTTC. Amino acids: CASSTSGLAGGAGNEQFF.